A single sample is the source of the 29 T cell receptor beta chains below, sequenced in a study of blood T cell repertoires in COVID-19. Generated by immunoSEQ multiplex PCR, the TCRdb table keeps only in-frame clones and is missing some. The sample holds more than 100,000 clones; approximately 88% are singletons and the top ten take more than 2%. The sample taken for sequencing was peripheral blood. The receptor set was obtained from a man aged 65 to 85 with active COVID-19.

The rearrangement links TRBV5-4 to TRBJ2-2; 8 nucleotides align to TRBD2. In germline, CDR1 is SGHNT, CDR2 YYREEE (reference sequence). Unmatched junction bases numbered 10, after V lost 6 bases and J lost 9 bases. This CDR3 comprises 14 residues. The CDR3 loop reads CASNLAGGGRELFF. DNA for the CDR3: TGTGCCAGCAATCTTGCCGGGGGGGGACGGGAGCTGTTTTTT. Filled out from reference TRBV5-4 and TRBJ2-2, the complete variable domain reads ETGVTQSPTHLIKTRGQQVTLRCSSQSGHNTVSWYQQALGQGPQFIFQYYREEENGRGNFPPRFSGLQFPNYSSELNVNALELDDSALYLCASNLAGGGRELFFGEGSRLTVL.

This sequence joins TRBV11-2 and TRBJ1-6; the D gene is possibly TRBD1 (6 bases). Germline V gene lookup returns CDR1 SGHAT and CDR2 FQNNGV. V gave up 5 bases and J gave up 7 bases, with 15 bases separating them. The CDR3 is made up of 15 amino acids. CDR3 residues: CASSKTTGSNSPLHF. DNA for the CDR3: TGTGCCAGCAGCAAGACAACAGGGAGCAATTCACCCCTCCACTTT.

This sequence joins TRBV4-3 and TRBJ1-3, with D tentatively TRBD1 (6 bases). The CDR3 loop spans 16 amino acids. Germline CDR1 reads LGHNA; CDR2 reads YSLEER. The V and J ends lost 2 bases and 0 bases respectively, with 11 bases between them. CDR3 DNA sequence: TGCGCCAGCAGCCAAACAGGGACACTCTCTGGAAACACCATATATTTT. Translating gives CASSQTGTLSGNTIYF.

The genes are TRBV18 and TRBJ1-2; D might be TRBD1 (6 bases). Germline CDR1 reads KGHSH; CDR2 reads LQKENI. The length of the CDR3 is 14 residues. V lost 3 bases to trimming and J lost 4 bases, with 12 bases between them. The CDR3 DNA reads TGTGCCAGCTCACCCGCGGACAGCGGCTATGGCTACACCTTC. It codes for CASSPADSGYGYTF.

This chain joins TRBV2 and TRBJ2-1; 13 nucleotides line up with TRBD2. Germline V gives CDR1 SNHLY, CDR2 FYNNEI. This CDR3 has 17 amino acids. The V gene end was trimmed by 3 bases and the J gene end by 0 bases; junction bases not matched to a gene: 2. CDR3 residues: CASSDGLAGDSYNEQFF. The CDR3 nucleotides read TGTGCCAGCAGTGATGGACTAGCGGGAGACTCCTACAATGAGCAGTTCTTC. Using reference TRBV2 and TRBJ2-1 for the parts outside the CDR3, the full variable domain is EPEVTQTPSHQVTQMGQEVILRCVPISNHLYFYWYRQILGQKVEFLVSFYNNEISEKSEIFDDQFSVERPDGSNFTLKIRSTKLEDSAMYFCASSDGLAGDSYNEQFFGPGTRLTVL.

This chain joins TRBV28 and TRBJ2-1, with 13 nucleotides matching TRBD2. Trimming removed 7 bases from V and 1 base from J; junction bases left unmatched: 7. This CDR3 is 17 amino acids long. Germline V gene sequence: CDR1 MDHEN, CDR2 SYDVKM. The CDR3 protein is CASTPLAGGPSYNEQFF. The DNA for the CDR3 is TGTGCCAGCACTCCACTAGCGGGAGGGCCGTCCTACAATGAGCAGTTCTTC.

This clone was observed a few times. The chain joins TRBV28 to TRBJ2-1; the match to TRBD1 covers 9 bases. J lost 4 bases, V lost 7 bases, and 20 bases had no gene match. The CDR3 extends over 19 amino acids. The germline gives CDR1 MDHEN, CDR2 SYDVKM. For the CDR3, the DNA is TGTGCCAGCAATGGTCCCCGGACCAACACAGGGGGCCCATACAATGAGCAGTTCTTC. This translates into CASNGPRTNTGGPYNEQFF. The whole variable domain, filled in from reference TRBV28 and TRBJ2-1, reads DVKVTQSSRYLVKRTGEKVFLECVQDMDHENMFWYRQDPGLGLRLIYFSYDVKMKEKGDIPEGYSVSREKKERFSLILESASTNQTSMYLCASNGPRTNTGGPYNEQFFGPGTRLTVL.

The rearrangement joins TRBV10-3 to TRBJ1-1, with a weak D call TRBD1 (5 bases). Trimming removed 0 bases at V and 4 bases at J, with 6 bases between. This CDR3 is 13 amino acids long. Germline V gene data show CDR1 as ENHRY and CDR2 as SYGVKD. In DNA form, the CDR3 reads TGTGCCATCAGTGAGTCGGGGCCCACTGAAGCTTTCTTT. Its translation is CAISESGPTEAFF.

The chain has TRBV7-3 and TRBJ2-4; 10 bases agree with TRBD2. Per the germline V gene, CDR1 is SGHTA and CDR2 is FQGTGA. The CDR3 length is 13 residues. The ends lost 5 bases at V and 13 bases at J; junction bases unmatched: 8. CDR3 DNA: TGTGCCAGCAGCGCCGCCGGGACTAGCGTGCAGTACTTC. It is translated as CASSAAGTSVQYF.

This chain uses TRBV10-3 with TRBJ2-1, with TRBD2 matching over 10 bases. Germline CDR1 ENHRY, CDR2 SYGVKD. With 6 bases clipped from V and 8 bases from J, the junction kept 10 bases outside the gene matches. The CDR3 totals 15 residues. CDR3 loop: CAISPSAGGADEQFF. The CDR3 DNA reads as TGTGCCATCAGCCCCTCAGCGGGAGGGGCGGATGAGCAGTTCTTC.

This chain uses TRBV29-1 with TRBJ2-5, with TRBD1 matching over 7 bases. V was clipped by 8 bases and J by 4 bases; unmatched bases: 7. CDR1 is SQVTM and CDR2 is ANQGSEA in the germline V gene. The CDR3 is 12 residues long. CDR3 coding DNA: TGCAGCACCTTGACAGGGACAGAGACCCAGTACTTC. It translates to CSTLTGTETQYF.

The V and J genes are TRBV7-9 and TRBJ2-7; weak D call: TRBD1 (5 bases). Germline-derived CDR1 and CDR2 are SEHNR and FQNEAQ (reference sequence). Trimming cost V 5 bases and J 0 bases, with 14 bases left between them. This CDR3 region has 15 residues. CDR3 protein: CASSPTGIPSYEQYF. The CDR3 DNA sequence: TGTGCCAGCAGCCCCACAGGAATACCCTCCTACGAGCAGTACTTC.

This chain uses TRBV7-3 with TRBJ1-1; D unclear. This CDR3 has 13 amino acids. CDR1 SGHTA and CDR2 FQGTGA come from the germline V gene. V was shortened by 2 bases and J by 1 base, with 5 bases between the two germline ends. CDR3 in amino acids: CASSLEGNTEAFF. CDR3 coding DNA: TGTGCCAGCAGCTTAGAGGGGAACACTGAAGCTTTCTTT. Variable domain in full (rest from reference TRBV7-3 and TRBJ1-1): GAGVSQTPSNKVTEKGKYVELRCDPISGHTALYWYRQSLGQGPEFLIYFQGTGAADDSGLPNDRFFAVRPEGSVSTLKIQRTERGDSAVYLCASSLEGNTEAFFGQGTRLTVV.

CDR3 coding DNA: TGTGCCAGCAGTTTCTCGGGAGGCCTCGCCTACGAGCAGTACTTC. Translation: CASSFSGGLAYEQYF. V gene TRBV27 combines with J gene TRBJ2-7; TRBD2 matches 7 bases. CDR3 size: 15 residues. Germline V gene data show CDR1 as MNHEY and CDR2 as SMNVEV (reference sequence). J gave up 2 bases and V 3 bases, and 7 bases lay outside the gene matches.

The gene calls are TRBV11-2 and TRBJ2-7, with 7 bases identical to TRBD1. This CDR3 region has 12 residues. The V gene's germline CDR1 is SGHAT and CDR2 FQNNGV. Trimming removed 7 bases from V and 5 bases from J; junction bases left unmatched: 5. In nucleotides, the CDR3 is TGTGCCAGCACCCCGACAGGGAACGAGCAGTACTTC. It codes for CASTPTGNEQYF.

V and J are TRBV19 and TRBJ2-3, with TRBD2 matching over 9 bases. The germline V gene has CDR1 LNHDA and CDR2 SQIVND (reference sequence). Germline trimming cut 5 bases from V and 4 bases from J; bases unmatched to any gene: 10. This CDR3 is 16 amino acids long. CDR3 in DNA: TGTGCCAGTAGTCCCCCCCAGGGACTAGCTGCAGATACGCAGTATTTT. This gives the protein CASSPPQGLAADTQYF.

A single count supports this clone. In nucleotides, the CDR3 is TGTGCCAGCAGCTTTACCCGGGTGAGCTCCTACGAGCAGTACTTC. Its translation: CASSFTRVSSYEQYF. This chain connects TRBV5-8 to TRBJ2-7; D unclear. V lost 2 bases and J lost 0, with 12 bases in between. Per the germline V gene, CDR1 is SGHTS and CDR2 is YDEGEE. The CDR3 contains 15 residues.

The V call is TRBV28, the J call TRBJ2-2; 9 bases match TRBD1. CDR3 length equals 14 residues. CDR1 and CDR2 (germline): MDHEN, SYDVKM. Trimming removed 6 bases from V and 3 bases from J; junction bases left unmatched: 2. Written as DNA, the CDR3 is TGTGCCAGCAGCAGGGACAGGGACACCGGGGAGCTGTTTTTT. It is translated as CASSRDRDTGELFF.

The rearrangement uses TRBV18 and TRBJ1-1; D ambiguous. CDR3 length equals 14 residues. Trimming removed 4 bases from V and 0 bases from J, with 9 bases in between. The germline CDR1 and CDR2 sequences are KGHSH and LQKENI. This CDR3 is CASSRDHMNTEAFF. The CDR3 bases are TGTGCCAGCTCACGCGATCATATGAACACTGAAGCTTTCTTT.

This chain connects TRBV7-2 to TRBJ1-1, with 7 bases aligning to TRBD1. There are 14 residues in the CDR3. Losses at the gene ends were 6 bases for V and 3 bases for J; bases not matched to a gene: 7. Germline assignment: CDR1 SGHTA and CDR2 FQGNSA. For the CDR3, the DNA is TGTGCCAGCAGTAAACAGGGGATTGACACTGAAGCTTTCTTT. It encodes CASSKQGIDTEAFF.

The chain carries TRBV19 and TRBJ2-3, with D perhaps matching TRBD2 (7 bases). V lost 9 bases, J lost 0 bases, and 16 bases lay in between. The CDR3 loop spans 15 amino acids. Germline assignment: CDR1 LNHDA and CDR2 SQIVND (reference sequence). The CDR3 DNA is TGTGCCAGCCGGGGGGCTAGCGCTAGCACAGATACGCAGTATTTT. Protein product: CASRGASASTDTQYF.

The chain is built from TRBV9 and TRBJ1-2, with 8 positions matching TRBD1. V shed 4 bases and J 4 bases; nucleotides not matched to a gene: 6. Germline-derived CDR1 and CDR2 are SGDLS and YYNGEE. This CDR3 region has 14 residues. The CDR3 DNA reads as TGTGCCAGCAGCCTTACAGGGGGAGGCTATGGCTACACCTTC. Its translation: CASSLTGGGYGYTF. Looking up the rest from reference TRBV9 and TRBJ1-2 gives the full variable domain: DSGVTQTPKHLITATGQRVTLRCSPRSGDLSVYWYQQSLDQGLQFLIQYYNGEERAKGNILERFSAQQFPDLHSELNLSSLELGDSALYFCASSLTGGGYGYTFGSGTRLTVV.

V is TRBV6-1 and J is TRBJ2-3; maybe TRBD2 (5 bases). The CDR3 covers 18 residues. Germline-derived CDR1 and CDR2 are MNHNS and SASEGT. The V gene lost 2 bases and the J gene lost 2 bases, with 20 bases spanning the gap. CDR3 sequence: CASSELISVGKTTDTQYF. The CDR3 nucleotides read TGTGCCAGCAGTGAATTAATTAGCGTCGGTAAGACCACAGATACGCAGTATTTT.

The V and J genes are TRBV6-5 and TRBJ2-5, with 9 bases that match TRBD1. The CDR3 extends over 16 amino acids. V was pared by 0 bases and J by 5 bases, with 7 bases of the junction left unmatched. Germline values: CDR1 MNHEY, CDR2 SVGAGI. The CDR3 DNA reads TGTGCCAGCAGTTACTCGGACAGGGGATTTGGCGAGACCCAGTACTTC. This encodes CASSYSDRGFGETQYF.

The V gene is TRBV2, the J gene TRBJ2-3; 10 bases fit TRBD2. The trim removed 6 bases at V and 3 bases at J, leaving 15 bases unmatched. This CDR3 has 18 amino acids. Germline values: CDR1 SNHLY, CDR2 FYNNEI. CDR3 amino acids: CASRPQAGGRSSTDTQYF. The CDR3 DNA follows: TGTGCCAGCAGGCCCCAAGCGGGAGGGAGAAGTAGTACAGATACGCAGTATTTT.

The chain carries TRBV10-3 and TRBJ2-6; tentative D call: TRBD1 (6 bases). Germline V gene lookup returns CDR1 ENHRY and CDR2 SYGVKD. This CDR3 is 15 amino acids long. Trimming pared 6 bases from V and 0 bases from J, leaving 9 bases between. The CDR3 DNA sequence: TGTGCCATCAGAACAGGGATCTCTGGGGCCAACGTCCTGACTTTC. Translation: CAIRTGISGANVLTF.

This chain uses TRBV7-9 with TRBJ2-7; perhaps TRBD1 as D (6 bases). The CDR3 has 15 amino acids. The germline gives CDR1 SEHNR, CDR2 FQNEAQ (reference sequence). V lost 1 base to trimming and J lost 1 base, with 11 bases between them. CDR3 region: CASSLGQGRSYEQYF. The CDR3 DNA reads as TGTGCCAGCAGCTTAGGGCAGGGGAGATCCTACGAGCAGTACTTC. Full variable domain (rest looked up from reference TRBV7-9 and TRBJ2-7): DTGVSQNPRHKITKRGQNVTFRCDPISEHNRLYWYRQTLGQGPEFLTYFQNEAQLEKSRLLSDRFSAERPKGSFSTLEIQRTEQGDSAMYLCASSLGQGRSYEQYFGPGTRLTVT.

A note on this clone: A read error may produce the germline difference seen at one junction end. This chain's CDR3 is CASSQDRGGSPYEQCF. The CDR3 nucleotides are TGCGCCAGCAGCCAAGATAGGGGAGGGTCTCCCTACGAGCAGTGCTTC. The chain couples TRBV4-3 to TRBJ2-7; 7 bases map to TRBD2. Germline CDR1 and CDR2: LGHNA and YSLEER. The CDR3 length is 16 residues.

The V gene is TRBV2, the J gene TRBJ1-1; tentatively, D is TRBD1 (6 bases). Per the germline V gene, CDR1 is SNHLY and CDR2 is FYNNEI. This CDR3 is built from 14 residues. V gave up 2 bases and J gave up 9 bases, with 16 bases separating them. The CDR3 DNA reads as TGTGCCAGCAGTGAACAGGGGCGCAACTATAAAGCTTTCTTT. Its protein is CASSEQGRNYKAFF.